Each of the 30 T cell receptor beta chains below was sequenced from the same sample in a study of cytomegalovirus exposure and HLA in healthy donors. Vbeta (60) and Jbeta (13) primers were used in the PCR. Sequencing was performed with immunoSEQ multiplex PCR; in TCRdb, only in-frame clones are kept and a portion is missing. Among 100,000 to 150,000 clones listed, 80% were seen once. Input material: PBMCs. Source of these receptors: a female donor in good health and CMV-seronegative.

This chain connects TRBV5-1 to TRBJ1-4, with D hard to call. CDR1 SGHRS and CDR2 YFSETQ come from the germline V gene. The CDR3 runs 18 residues. Trimming left V 7 bases short and J 7 bases short, with 29 bases between. DNA for the CDR3: TGCGCCAGCCGCAGCTTGGTGGATGGCGGGCTTTTAGGTGAAAAACTGTTTTTT. As protein: CASRSLVDGGLLGEKLFF.

This clone was observed once. V gene TRBV30 combines with J gene TRBJ2-7; 8 nucleotides line up with TRBD1. After removal of 5 bases from V and 4 bases from J, the junction contained 10 bases not matched to a gene. CDR3 size: 14 residues. CDR1 GTSNPN and CDR2 SVGIG come from the germline V gene (reference sequence). The CDR3 coding sequence is TGTGCCTGGCGGACTGGACAGGGAGTTTACGAGCAGTACTTC. Translation gives CAWRTGQGVYEQYF.

The genes are TRBV7-9 and TRBJ1-1; TRBD1 is a possible D gene (6 bases). The CDR3 totals 15 residues. CDR1 and CDR2 (germline): SEHNR, FQNEAQ (reference sequence). V lost 4 bases to trimming and J lost 5 bases, with 17 bases between them. The CDR3 protein is CASSSITGKGTEAFF. For the CDR3, the DNA is TGTGCCAGCAGCTCAATTACAGGGAAGGGGACTGAAGCTTTCTTT.

The chain combines TRBV6-5 with TRBJ2-2; 7 nucleotides match TRBD1. The length of the CDR3 is 14 residues. The germline V gene has CDR1 MNHEY and CDR2 SVGAGI. V shed 5 bases, J shed 4 bases, and the junction held 4 bases outside the gene matches. CDR3 amino acids: CASSKQGSTGELFF. The CDR3 nucleotides read TGTGCCAGCAGTAAACAGGGGAGCACCGGGGAGCTGTTTTTT.

This clone has a handful of counts. The chain has TRBV27 and TRBJ2-7, with 12 bases lining up with TRBD1. Germline CDR1 is MNHEY and CDR2 is SMNVEV (reference sequence). V dropped 6 bases and J dropped 5; count of bases not matched to a gene: 8. CDR3 length: 15 amino acids. CDR3 region: CASSRPGQGANEQYF. The CDR3 nucleotides read TGTGCCAGCAGCCGACCGGGACAGGGGGCCAACGAGCAGTACTTC.

As for this clone: At one boundary the junction diverges from the germline segment, which might be a read error. The V and J genes are TRBV7-3 and TRBJ2-3, with TRBD1 matching over 7 bases. The CDR3 is 13 residues long. CDR1 is SGHTA, CDR2 FQGTGA, per germline. The CDR3 loop reads CTSRQTGADTQYF. CDR3 bases: TGTACCAGCAGGCAAACAGGGGCGGATACGCAGTATTTT.

To note about this clone: A read error may account for a junction end that differs from germline. The chain uses TRBV19 and TRBJ2-4, with 10 bases fitting TRBD1. This CDR3 comprises 15 residues. The germline V gene has CDR1 LNHDA and CDR2 SQIVND (reference sequence). The CDR3 bases are TGTGCCAGTAGTCCACTCCCGGGACAGGGGAACAGTCAGTACTTC. Its protein product is CASSPLPGQGNSQYF.

This clone has just a few counts. The junction and the germline gene differ at one end; a read error may be behind it. For the CDR3, the DNA is TGTGCCAGCAGCCTAACCCTAGGCACCGGGGAGCTGTTTTTT. Translated, it gives CASSLTLGTGELFF. The genes are TRBV7-3 and TRBJ2-2; D is uncertain. Germline CDR1 SGHTA, CDR2 FQGTGA. This CDR3 contains 14 residues.

The V gene is TRBV7-8, the J gene TRBJ2-3; D unresolved. Trimming took off 5 bases at V and 4 bases at J, with 10 bases between the two ends. Germline CDR1 reads SGHVS; CDR2 reads FQNEAQ. This CDR3 spans 13 amino acids. The CDR3 is CASSPPRSDTQYF. In DNA, the CDR3 is TGTGCCAGCAGCCCACCTAGATCAGATACGCAGTATTTT.

The J gene is TRBJ1-1, the V gene TRBV27; 7 nucleotides agree with TRBD1. Germline values: CDR1 MNHEY, CDR2 SMNVEV (reference sequence). Germline trimming cut 6 bases from V and 0 bases from J; bases unmatched to any gene: 4. The CDR3 runs 14 residues. The chain's CDR3 is CASRRGQLNTEAFF. The CDR3 DNA reads TGTGCCAGCAGAAGGGGACAGCTGAACACTGAAGCTTTCTTT.

The chain couples TRBV5-1 to TRBJ1-2; 9 nucleotides align to TRBD1. From germline, CDR1 is SGHRS and CDR2 YFSETQ. This CDR3 has 16 residues. The J segment lost 2 bases and the V segment lost 2 bases, leaving 7 bases of the junction unmatched. Here the CDR3 reads CASSLKGQGRNYGYTF. CDR3 bases: TGCGCCAGCAGCTTAAAGGGACAGGGACGGAACTATGGCTACACCTTC.

The chain carries TRBV18 and TRBJ1-1, with a weak D call TRBD1 (6 bases). The CDR3 is made up of 13 amino acids. Trimming took off 3 bases at V and 5 bases at J, with 10 bases between the two ends. CDR1 and CDR2 (germline): KGHSH, LQKENI. CDR3 nucleotides: TGTGCCAGCTCACCGAGGGGACAAACTGAAGCTTTCTTT. Translating gives CASSPRGQTEAFF.

The CDR3 reads CASSLRTGTRNQPQHF. The CDR3 region has the DNA TGTGCCAGCAGTTTACGGACAGGGACGAGGAATCAGCCCCAGCATTTT. The chain links TRBV28 to TRBJ1-5, with 8 bases aligning to TRBD1. This CDR3 region has 16 residues. The germline V gene encodes CDR1 MDHEN and CDR2 SYDVKM. V trimming: 2 bases; J trimming: 4 bases; junction bases outside the gene matches: 7. The full variable domain, its missing parts supplied by reference TRBV28 and TRBJ1-5, is DVKVTQSSRYLVKRTGEKVFLECVQDMDHENMFWYRQDPGLGLRLIYFSYDVKMKEKGDIPEGYSVSREKKERFSLILESASTNQTSMYLCASSLRTGTRNQPQHFGDGTRLSIL.

CDR3 sequence reads: CASSFVRAVNEQFF. The CDR3 bases are TGTGCCAGCAGCTTTGTCAGGGCGGTCAATGAGCAGTTCTTC. The chain employs TRBV7-2 and TRBJ2-1; D is perhaps TRBD1 (5 bases). This CDR3 contains 14 residues. Per germline, CDR1 SGHTA and CDR2 FQGNSA. V lost 3 bases to trimming and J lost 6 bases, with 12 bases between them.

This chain connects TRBV9 to TRBJ2-1; 8 bases line up with TRBD2. This CDR3 comprises 15 residues. J gave up 3 bases and V 4 bases, and 6 bases lay outside the gene matches. Germline CDR1 and CDR2: SGDLS and YYNGEE. The chain's CDR3 is CASSLSGGDYNEQFF. CDR3 DNA: TGTGCCAGCAGCCTTTCCGGGGGGGACTACAATGAGCAGTTCTTC.

The gene calls are TRBV30 and TRBJ1-1, with 8 positions matching TRBD1. The CDR3 extends over 15 amino acids. Germline CDR1 reads GTSNPN; CDR2 reads SVGIG (reference sequence). V lost 3 bases and J lost 1; bases outside the gene matches: 7. This chain's CDR3 is CAWRRFQGANTEAFF. The CDR3 DNA reads as TGTGCCTGGAGGAGATTCCAGGGGGCGAACACTGAAGCTTTCTTT.

This sequence joins TRBV5-1 and TRBJ2-5; 8 nucleotides agree with TRBD2. Germline assignment: CDR1 SGHRS and CDR2 YFSETQ. CDR3 length equals 15 residues. V lost 5 bases to trimming and J lost 3 bases; unmatched junction nucleotides: 9. CDR3 protein: CASRPPGTRKETQYF. For the CDR3, the DNA is TGCGCCAGCAGACCTCCCGGGACTAGAAAAGAGACCCAGTACTTC.

This clone was observed a single time. The rearrangement uses TRBV11-2 and TRBJ2-1; 7 bases align to TRBD1. This CDR3 region has 14 residues. Trimming took 5 bases from V and 7 from J; bases not matched to a gene: 8. Germline assignment: CDR1 SGHAT and CDR2 FQNNGV. Here the CDR3 DNA reads TGTGCCAGCAGCCAGAGACAGGGCGAAAATGAGCAGTTCTTC. This sequence encodes CASSQRQGENEQFF.

This sequence joins TRBV5-1 and TRBJ2-7, with D perhaps TRBD1 (5 bases). The CDR3 is 14 amino acids. Per the germline V gene, CDR1 is SGHRS and CDR2 is YFSETQ. Between the trimmed V and J ends, which lost 4 bases and 5 bases, there was a span of 16 bases. CDR3 residues: CASSPAAGIDEQYF. CDR3 nucleotide sequence: TGCGCCAGCAGCCCCGCCGCAGGGATCGACGAGCAGTACTTC.

The rearrangement joins TRBV6-6 to TRBJ2-2; TRBD1 matches at 9 bases. The germline CDR1 and CDR2 sequences are MNHNY and SVGAGI (reference sequence). The CDR3 consists of 14 residues. With 2 bases clipped from V and 8 bases from J, the junction kept 3 bases outside the gene matches. The CDR3 loop reads CASSYGTGKGELFF. CDR3 in DNA: TGTGCCAGCAGTTACGGGACAGGGAAAGGGGAGCTGTTTTTT.

Worth noting for this clone: Within the sample, other DNA sequences also encode this same CDR3. This chain links TRBV11-2 with TRBJ2-7; 8 bases align to TRBD1. V trimming: 4 bases; J trimming: 3 bases; junction bases outside the gene matches: 5. The CDR3 runs 14 residues. Germline V gives CDR1 SGHAT, CDR2 FQNNGV. CDR3 protein: CASSYGTGLYEQYF. The CDR3 DNA is TGTGCCAGCAGCTACGGGACAGGCCTCTACGAGCAGTACTTC. Full variable domain (outside the CDR3, taken from reference TRBV11-2 and TRBJ2-7): EAGVAQSPRYKIIEKRQSVAFWCNPISGHATLYWYQQILGQGPKLLIQFQNNGVVDDSQLPKDRFSAERLKGVDSTLKIQPAKLEDSAVYLCASSYGTGLYEQYFGPGTRLTVT.

The rearrangement joins TRBV10-3 to TRBJ2-5, with 10 bases matching TRBD1. The J call may be incorrect, as the DNA end agrees better with TRBJ2-7. Germline CDR1 is ENHRY and CDR2 is SYGVKD. The CDR3 sequence is 16 residues long. CDR3 protein: CAISAGGQGRSYEQYF. The CDR3 DNA sequence: TGTGCCATCAGTGCTGGGGGACAGGGGCGCTCCTACGAGCAGTACTTC.

J is TRBJ2-7 and V is TRBV27, with D possibly matching TRBD1 (6 bases). Germline values: CDR1 MNHEY, CDR2 SMNVEV (reference sequence). V was clipped by 9 bases and J by 3 bases, with 21 bases between them. This CDR3 region has 15 residues. CDR3 residues: CARRSLDSANYEQYF. The CDR3 region has the DNA TGTGCCAGAAGAAGCTTGGACAGCGCAAACTACGAGCAGTACTTC.

Only a few counts were recorded for this clone. The V and J genes are TRBV5-5 and TRBJ2-7, with D maybe TRBD1 (6 bases). This CDR3 is 13 amino acids long. Deletions cut 5 bases from V and 4 bases from J, with 13 bases between. The germline CDR1 and CDR2 sequences are SGHKS and YYEKEE (reference sequence). The CDR3 region has the DNA TGTGCCAGCAGTCAGGGGATCCAATACGAGCAGTACTTC. Protein product: CASSQGIQYEQYF.

In nucleotides, the CDR3 is TGTGCCACCAGCAGAGATCTAGCAGGGGGAGTCGGCTACACCTTC. The encoded protein is CATSRDLAGGVGYTF. The rearrangement joins TRBV15 to TRBJ1-2; 7 bases line up with TRBD1. CDR3 size: 15 residues. Losses at the gene ends were 0 bases for V and 8 bases for J; bases not matched to a gene: 9. Per the germline V gene, CDR1 is LNHNV and CDR2 is YYDKDF (reference sequence).

The chain has TRBV28 and TRBJ1-5, with 11 positions matching TRBD1. Germline V gene lookup returns CDR1 MDHEN and CDR2 SYDVKM. This CDR3 region has 16 residues. V lost 10 bases, J lost 0 bases, and 8 bases stayed unmatched. The CDR3 region is CATRGQGVYSNQPQHF. In nucleotides, the CDR3 is TGTGCCACCAGGGGACAGGGGGTTTATAGCAATCAGCCCCAGCATTTT.

This clone was seen a handful of times. The rearrangement links TRBV10-2 to TRBJ2-3; the match to TRBD2 covers 9 bases. Germline V CDR1 and CDR2: WSHSY, SAAADI. The CDR3 runs to 14 residues. V shed 7 bases, J shed 1 base, and the junction held 3 bases outside the gene matches. CDR3 sequence: CASTLAGRTDTQYF. CDR3 sequence (DNA): TGCGCCAGCACGCTAGCGGGACGCACAGATACGCAGTATTTT.

The chain recombines TRBV5-4 with TRBJ2-7, with a tentative D call TRBD2 (5 bases). This CDR3 is 13 amino acids long. Germline CDR1 and CDR2: SGHNT and YYREEE (reference sequence). V shed 4 bases and J shed 3 bases, with 11 bases lying between them. The CDR3 loop is CASSLDGIYEQYF. The CDR3 nucleotides are TGTGCCAGCAGCCTTGACGGGATCTACGAGCAGTACTTC.

The chain uses TRBV10-3 and TRBJ1-6, with D unclear. The CDR3 loop spans 14 amino acids. The germline V and J ends were trimmed by 6 bases and 6 bases, with 12 bases remaining between them. Germline lookup yields CDR1 ENHRY and CDR2 SYGVKD. The CDR3 DNA follows: TGTGCCATCAGGGCCGAAGTCCCTAATTCACCCCTCCACTTT. This translates into CAIRAEVPNSPLHF.

The chain links TRBV10-2 to TRBJ2-7, with D maybe TRBD1 (6 bases). Germline V lookup: CDR1 WSHSY, CDR2 SAAADI. There are 12 residues in the CDR3. V lost 6 bases and J lost 4, with 10 bases in between. CDR3 DNA sequence: TGCGCCAGCAGGACAGGAAAATACGAGCAGTACTTC. Translated, it gives CASRTGKYEQYF.